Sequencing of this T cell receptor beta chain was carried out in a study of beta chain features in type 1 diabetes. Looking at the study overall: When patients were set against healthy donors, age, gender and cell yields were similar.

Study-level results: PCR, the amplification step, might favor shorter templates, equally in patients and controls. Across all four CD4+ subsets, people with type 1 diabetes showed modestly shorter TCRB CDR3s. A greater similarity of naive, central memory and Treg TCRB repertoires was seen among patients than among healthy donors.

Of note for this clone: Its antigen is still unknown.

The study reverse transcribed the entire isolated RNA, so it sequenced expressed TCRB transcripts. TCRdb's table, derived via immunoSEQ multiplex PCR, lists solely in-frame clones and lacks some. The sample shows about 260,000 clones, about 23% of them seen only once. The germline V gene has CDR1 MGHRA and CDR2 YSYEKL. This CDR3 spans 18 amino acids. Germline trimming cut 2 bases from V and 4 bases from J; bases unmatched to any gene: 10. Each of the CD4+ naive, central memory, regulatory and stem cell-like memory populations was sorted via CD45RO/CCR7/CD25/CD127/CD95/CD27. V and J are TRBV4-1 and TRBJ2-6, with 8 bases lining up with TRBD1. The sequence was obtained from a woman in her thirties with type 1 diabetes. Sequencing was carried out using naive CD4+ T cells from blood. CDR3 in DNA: TGCGCCAGCAGCCAACCTATGGGCAGGGGGCGAGGGGCCAACGTCCTGACTTTC. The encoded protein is CASSQPMGRGRGANVLTF.